This passage covers 21 T cell receptor beta chains from one sample sequenced in a study of blood T cell repertoires in COVID-19. Libraries were prepared by immunoSEQ multiplex PCR; TCRdb keeps only in-frame clonotypes and omits some of them. The sample has around 300,000 clones, 85% seen once; the top ten hold roughly 7.8%. The sequenced sample consisted of peripheral blood. These receptors were taken from a human donor in a cohort sampled during active COVID-19.

The genes are TRBV6-5 and TRBJ1-2; 7 bases are shared with TRBD1. Per germline, CDR1 MNHEY and CDR2 SVGAGI. This CDR3 contains 13 residues. With V trimmed by 5 bases and J by 4 bases, 4 bases remained unmatched. This chain's CDR3 is CASSTQGGYGYTF. Written as DNA, the CDR3 is TGTGCCAGCAGTACTCAGGGGGGCTATGGCTACACCTTC.

This chain connects TRBV30 to TRBJ1-6, with D unclear. Germline values: CDR1 GTSNPN, CDR2 SVGIG (reference sequence). This CDR3 is 16 amino acids long. Trimming took 8 bases from V and 2 from J, leaving 19 bases between them. The CDR3 protein is CASTGFASAYNSPLHF. The CDR3 region has the DNA TGTGCCAGCACCGGGTTTGCATCGGCCTATAATTCACCCCTCCACTTT.

The chain is built from TRBV18 and TRBJ2-5, with TRBD2 identical over 8 bases. The CDR3 totals 15 residues. The J segment lost 5 bases and the V segment lost 3 bases, leaving 8 bases of the junction unmatched. Germline V gives CDR1 KGHSH, CDR2 LQKENI. CDR3 DNA: TGTGCCAGCTCACCTCGTAACGGGGGGGCCGAGACCCAGTACTTC. Translation: CASSPRNGGAETQYF.

The genes are TRBV5-5 and TRBJ2-1, with D maybe TRBD2 (5 bases). Looked up from germline, CDR1 is SGHKS and CDR2 is YYEKEE (reference sequence). The CDR3 has 13 residues. With 1 base removed from V and 7 bases from J, the gap between germline ends came to 9 bases. CDR3 in amino acids: CASSLRRDNEQFF. As DNA, the CDR3 is TGTGCCAGCAGCTTGAGACGGGATAATGAGCAGTTCTTC.

The rearrangement uses TRBV10-3 and TRBJ1-2; D is ambiguous. This CDR3 is built from 14 residues. The V and J ends lost 6 bases and 1 base respectively, with 12 bases between them. Per the germline V gene, CDR1 is ENHRY and CDR2 is SYGVKD. The CDR3 coding sequence is TGTGCCATCAGAGGAGACGCAGATAACTATGGCTACACCTTC. Translating it yields CAIRGDADNYGYTF.

CDR3 residues: CASSLQMGGIVSGNTIYF. CDR3 bases: TGTGCCAGCAGCCTTCAGATGGGGGGGATTGTCTCTGGAAACACCATATATTTT. The rearrangement uses TRBV3-1 (or the pseudogene TRBV3-2) and TRBJ1-3, with D tentatively TRBD1 (5 bases). This CDR3 spans 18 amino acids. Germline CDR1 and CDR2: LGHDT and YNNKEL (reference sequence). Deletions cut 4 bases from V and 0 bases from J, with 19 bases between.

The chain employs TRBV2 and TRBJ1-5; 9 positions match TRBD1. Germline V gene sequence: CDR1 SNHLY, CDR2 FYNNEI. This CDR3 is 16 amino acids long. The V and J ends lost 6 bases and 4 bases, in that order; junction bases with no gene match: 10. DNA for the CDR3: TGTGCCAGCAGGCACCGGGACAGGGTGGGGAATCAGCCCCAGCATTTT. This encodes CASRHRDRVGNQPQHF.

This rearrangement joins TRBV19 to TRBJ1-1; D is undetermined. Trimming stripped 6 bases from V and 2 bases from J, with 10 bases between. CDR3 length: 13 residues. Germline loops: CDR1 LNHDA, CDR2 SQIVND (reference sequence). The CDR3 coding sequence is TGTGCCAGTAGGCCCCGGGTCAACACTGAAGCTTTCTTT. Its protein is CASRPRVNTEAFF.

The rearrangement uses TRBV5-6 and TRBJ2-5; no reliable D call. The germline V gene has CDR1 SGHDT and CDR2 YYEEEE. Trimming removed 0 bases at V and 1 base at J, with 10 bases between. The CDR3 covers 15 residues. This CDR3 is CASSLGPTSQETQYF. As DNA, the CDR3 is TGTGCCAGCAGCTTGGGTCCCACCAGCCAAGAGACCCAGTACTTC.

This CDR3 reads CAIRENAGAGDEQFF. The CDR3 DNA sequence: TGTGCCATCAGAGAGAATGCAGGGGCTGGGGATGAGCAGTTCTTC. V gene TRBV10-3 combines with J gene TRBJ2-1, with TRBD1 as a possible D gene (6 bases). The CDR3 has 15 amino acids. CDR1 and CDR2 from the germline V gene are ENHRY and SYGVKD. The V end was cut by 6 bases, the J end by 8 bases, with 20 bases between.

This chain connects TRBV30 to TRBJ1-5; D call uncertain. Trimming removed 7 bases at V and 7 bases at J, with 17 bases between. From germline, CDR1 is GTSNPN and CDR2 SVGIG (reference sequence). This CDR3 comprises 13 residues. The CDR3 region has the DNA TGTGCCTACTCCCTAGGTGGGTCCCAGCCCCAGCATTTT. It specifies CAYSLGGSQPQHF.

This chain connects TRBV10-3 to TRBJ2-5, with TRBD1 as a possible D gene (8 bases). Trimming removed 6 bases from V and 5 bases from J, with 16 bases in between. Germline V gene sequence: CDR1 ENHRY, CDR2 SYGVKD. The CDR3 spans 14 residues. The CDR3 region is CAISPGQGGETQYF. CDR3 coding DNA: TGTGCCATCAGCCCTGGACAGGGAGGGGAGACCCAGTACTTC.

The V and J genes are TRBV5-1 and TRBJ2-2, with 9 nucleotides matching TRBD2. CDR3 size: 16 residues. In germline, CDR1 is SGHRS, CDR2 YFSETQ. J lost 4 bases, V lost 4 bases, and 8 bases had no gene match. DNA for the CDR3: TGCGCCAGCAGCCAGACTCGGCGGGGGGGCACCGGGGAGCTGTTTTTT. Amino acid sequence: CASSQTRRGGTGELFF.

V and J are TRBV6-5 and TRBJ1-1; TRBD1 matches 7 bases. The J segment lost 4 bases and the V segment lost 6 bases, leaving 8 bases of the junction unmatched. Germline V CDR1 and CDR2: MNHEY, SVGAGI. The CDR3 loop spans 14 amino acids. The CDR3 spells CASRVQGLGTEAFF. The CDR3, as DNA: TGTGCCAGCAGAGTACAGGGGTTGGGCACTGAAGCTTTCTTT.

The chain joins TRBV7-2 to TRBJ1-2; D is unresolved. The CDR3 covers 11 residues. V was shortened by 4 bases and J by 12 bases, with 12 bases between the two germline ends. The germline gives CDR1 SGHTA, CDR2 FQGNSA. CDR3: CASSSKLTHTF. The CDR3 DNA sequence: TGTGCCAGCAGCTCCAAACTTACGCACACCTTC.

This chain joins TRBV28 and TRBJ2-1, with 9 bases fitting TRBD1. The germline V gene has CDR1 MDHEN and CDR2 SYDVKM. The CDR3 runs to 15 residues. The V gene end was trimmed by 5 bases and the J gene end by 4 bases; junction bases not matched to a gene: 6. The CDR3 is CASSPGTGRYNEQFF. The CDR3 DNA is TGTGCCAGCAGTCCCGGGACAGGGAGGTACAATGAGCAGTTCTTC.

The J gene is TRBJ1-5, the V gene TRBV30, with a possible D match to TRBD1 (6 bases). The V and J ends lost 3 bases and 0 bases respectively, with 27 bases between them. Germline V gives CDR1 GTSNPN, CDR2 SVGIG (reference sequence). There are 20 residues in the CDR3. The chain's CDR3 is CAWSTRGYSQRTYSNQPQHF. The CDR3 DNA sequence: TGTGCCTGGAGCACAAGGGGGTACTCGCAACGAACCTATAGCAATCAGCCCCAGCATTTT.

The rearrangement uses TRBV19 and TRBJ1-1; TRBD1 might be the D (5 bases). The CDR3 has 14 amino acids. Germline lookup yields CDR1 LNHDA and CDR2 SQIVND (reference sequence). Between the trimmed V and J ends, which lost 2 bases and 7 bases, there was a span of 14 bases. CDR3 sequence: CASSIRVGPDEAFF. CDR3 coding DNA: TGTGCCAGTAGTATACGAGTGGGGCCGGATGAAGCTTTCTTT.

The chain joins TRBV7-9 to TRBJ1-3, with 7 bases that match TRBD1. With V trimmed by 1 base and J by 0 bases, 3 bases remained unmatched. CDR1 SEHNR and CDR2 FQNEAQ come from the germline V gene (reference sequence). The CDR3 consists of 16 residues. CDR3 bases: TGTGCCAGCAGCTTAGTGCAGGGGGTCTCTGGAAACACCATATATTTT. This sequence encodes CASSLVQGVSGNTIYF.

The V call is TRBV5-1, the J call TRBJ2-1; D unclear. This CDR3 has 13 amino acids. CDR1 and CDR2 (germline): SGHRS, YFSETQ. V was clipped by 0 bases and J by 9 bases, with 10 bases between them. In nucleotides, the CDR3 is TGCGCCAGCAGCTTGGGACCCGGCGGTGAGCAGTTCTTC. Its protein product is CASSLGPGGEQFF.

The chain carries TRBV6-5 and TRBJ1-5; 7 bases map to TRBD1. The germline V gene has CDR1 MNHEY and CDR2 SVGAGI. V trimming: 0 bases; J trimming: 2 bases; junction bases outside the gene matches: 4. This CDR3 comprises 16 residues. The CDR3 is CASSYSNQGGNQPQHF. In DNA, the CDR3 is TGTGCCAGCAGTTACTCAAACCAGGGGGGCAATCAGCCCCAGCATTTT.